This T cell receptor (beta chain) was recorded in a study of blood T cell repertoires in COVID-19 (dated by TCRdb to the early 2020s). A note on the overall study: Collaborator samples came from the United States, Italy and Spain and covered acute and convalescent phases of COVID-19. The prospective study material was composed of cDNA or gDNA derived from T cells, B-cell-depleted T cells, or PBMCs. Subjects who had been exposed to COVID-19, were actively infected with it, or had recovered from it provided the deeply sampled blood TCRbeta repertoires that made up the dataset. The repertoires were released in a freely available public database meant as a resource for research on the immune response to SARS-CoV-2. The samples were drawn from two sources: the first 160 participants of the ongoing ImmuneRACE study, and 1,000 to 1,500 subjects contributed by 6 global collaborators. Nearly every sample came with metadata listing a de-identified subject ID, COVID-19 status, age in years and sex. Where available, HLA class I and class II types were taken from metadata supplied by the sample provider and were not determined by assay-based typing.

TCRbeta CDR3 regions were amplified from genomic DNA by means of the immunoSEQ Assay, a bias-controlled multiplex PCR. The paper's data handling went like this. The number of nucleated cells in each sample was estimated from the amplification of reference gene primers within the assay. To quantify the absolute abundance of each unique TCRbeta CDR3 rearrangement, sequence reads were collapsed and filtered. For each sample, productive Simpson clonality was calculated by taking the square root of Simpson's diversity index across productive rearrangements. Drawn from immuneACCESS, this table holds only the in-frame rearrangements with V and J called that TCRdb kept. Clones are partly lost; checked studies trace under half to an unresolved V gene and leave the rest unexplained. V, J and clone size are those of that table, while D and trimming were read from the DNA. Here the sample has 200,000 to 250,000 clones; around 81% occur a single time. The biggest ten clones account for 4.5% to 7% of the sample.

A single count supports this clone. Its antigen remains undetermined. Nothing much larger sits one base from this clone, and base qualities are not available. The collaborating institutions used their own protocols to collect whole blood in K2EDTA tubes. For TCRbeta analysis, collaborators shipped samples in one of three forms: frozen whole blood, isolated PBMCs, or DNA extracted from either of those sample types. V is pruned by 2 bases and J by 0 bases, leaving 1 base of the junction without a gene match. Reading the germline V gene (reference sequence) gives CDR1 MNHEY and CDR2 SMNVEV. The CDR3 numbers 15 residues from cysteine through phenylalanine. This entry keeps only the CDR3 DNA: 45 bases, framed from base 1. Points the paper makes about the study in general: The amount of clinical and demographic metadata varied by source and participant and was provided uncurated.

Material: peripheral blood. The chain was built from TRBV27 and TRBJ1-3; 7 of the junction bases match TRBD1. This TCR was recovered from a woman in her 70s with acute or convalescent COVID-19. The base sequence is TGTGCCAGCAGTTTACGACAGGGCTCTGGAAACACCATATATTTT. Protein translation: CASSLRQGSGNTIYF.